The clone carrying this T cell receptor (beta chain) was found a few times. The antigen is not known. This sample was taken from a study of tumor and adjacent non-tumor tissue in lung cancer. Overall study findings and caveats: Tumor repertoires had a smaller top 100 clone share than normal lung.

There are 13 residues in the CDR3. Losses at the gene ends were 4 bases for V and 4 bases for J; bases not matched to a gene: 4. Germline loops: CDR1 SGHRS, CDR2 YFSETQ. RNA was extracted from bulk tissue without any cell sorting. More than 3 cm separated this lung sample from the edge of the tumor. Three rounds of nested PCR, following a modified ARM-PCR protocol, produced the TCRbeta library. TCRdb analysed the multiplex PCR reads with MiXCR anew, one entry per CDR3 protein. The sample includes about 77,000 distinct CDR3 sequences, around 80% of them seen just once. The chain combines TRBV5-1 with TRBJ1-2; 7 bases match TRBD1. Material: distant non-tumor lung tissue. The sequence was obtained from a man aged 70-80 years with non-small cell lung cancer. The chain's CDR3 is CASSRDSGYGYTF. CDR3 sequence (DNA): TGCGCCAGCAGCCGGGACAGCGGCTATGGCTACACCTTC.